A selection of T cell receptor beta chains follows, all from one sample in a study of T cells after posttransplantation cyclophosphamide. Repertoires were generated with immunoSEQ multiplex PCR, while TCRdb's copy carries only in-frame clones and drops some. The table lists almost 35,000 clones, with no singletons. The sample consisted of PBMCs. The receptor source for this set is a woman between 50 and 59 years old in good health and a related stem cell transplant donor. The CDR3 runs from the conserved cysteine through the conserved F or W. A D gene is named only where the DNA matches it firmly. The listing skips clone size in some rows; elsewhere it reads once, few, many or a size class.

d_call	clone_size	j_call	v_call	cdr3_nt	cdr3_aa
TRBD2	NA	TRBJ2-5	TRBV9	TGTGCCAGCAGCGAAACTAGCGGACCTCTAATCCAGTACTTC	CASSETSGPLIQYF
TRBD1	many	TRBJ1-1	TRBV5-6	TGTGCCAGCAGCTTCGGGACAGGGGGCTTCACTGAAGCTTTCTTT	CASSFGTGGFTEAFF
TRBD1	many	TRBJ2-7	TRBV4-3	TGCGCCAGCAGCCACCGGACAGGGACCCACTACGAGCAGTACTTC	CASSHRTGTHYEQYF
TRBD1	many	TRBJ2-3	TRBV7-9	TGTGCCAGCAGCTTGACAGGGGGGGATACGCAGTATTTT	CASSLTGGDTQYF
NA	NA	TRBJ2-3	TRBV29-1	TGCAGCGCCTACGTAGTAACAGATACGCAGTATTTT	CSAYVVTDTQYF
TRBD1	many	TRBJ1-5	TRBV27	TGTGCCAGCAGTGCATTCGGGACAGGGACAGGCAATCAGCCCCAGCATTTT	CASSAFGTGTGNQPQHF
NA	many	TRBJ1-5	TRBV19	TGTGCCAGTAGTCAGGGGAAAGATCAGCCCCAGCATTTT	CASSQGKDQPQHF
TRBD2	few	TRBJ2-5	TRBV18	TGTGCCAGCTCACGGTTTTCGGGAGGGGAAGAGACCCAGTACTTC	CASSRFSGGEETQYF
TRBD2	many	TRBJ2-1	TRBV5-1	TGCGCCAGCAGCTTGGAGGGACTAGCGGGAGACAATGAGCAGTTCTTC	CASSLEGLAGDNEQFF
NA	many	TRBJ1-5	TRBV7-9	TGTGCCAGCAGCCGTTACGGGGATCAGCCCCAGCATTTT	CASSRYGDQPQHF
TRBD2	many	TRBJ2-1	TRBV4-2	TGTGCCAGCAGGCATCTCCTAGCGGGAGGGTACAATGAGCAGTTCTTC	CASRHLLAGGYNEQFF
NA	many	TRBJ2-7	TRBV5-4	TGTGCCAGCAGCTCTGACAGCCACTACGAGCAGTACTTC	CASSSDSHYEQYF
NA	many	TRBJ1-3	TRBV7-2	TGTGCCAGCAGCCGCCAGGGCCCACCATCCTCTGGAAACACCATATATTTT	CASSRQGPPSSGNTIYF
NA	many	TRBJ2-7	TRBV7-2	TGTGCCAGCAGCTTAGTGCGGGGGCCGTCCTACGAGCAGTACTTC	CASSLVRGPSYEQYF
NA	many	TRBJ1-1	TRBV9	TGTGCCAGCAGCGTAGTCCGCTCGGGTGAAGCTTTCTTT	CASSVVRSGEAFF
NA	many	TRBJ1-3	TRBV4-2	TGTGCCAGCAGCCCGATCCTGGGCCCTGGAAACACCATATATTTT	CASSPILGPGNTIYF
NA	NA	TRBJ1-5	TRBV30	TGTGCCTGGAGTCCTAAGGTTACAGAGAATCAGCCCCAGCATTTT	CAWSPKVTENQPQHF
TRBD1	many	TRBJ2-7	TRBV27	TGTGCCAGCAGTAGGAGACAGGGTATGTACGAGCAGTACTTC	CASSRRQGMYEQYF
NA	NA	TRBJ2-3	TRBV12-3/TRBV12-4	TGTGCCAGCAGTTGGAGAGCGGCGGATACGCAGTATTTT	CASSWRAADTQYF
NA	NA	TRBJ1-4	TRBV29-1	TGCAGCGTGGAAGGGGCGGGGGGGGGAAAACTGTTTTTT	CSVEGAGGGKLFF
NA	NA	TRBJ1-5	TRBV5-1	TGCGCCAGCAGCTTAGACAGCCAAACCGATCAGCCCCAGCATTTT	CASSLDSQTDQPQHF
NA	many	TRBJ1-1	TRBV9	TGTGCCAGCAGCGGACAGCCCGATTCCACTGAAGCTTTCTTT	CASSGQPDSTEAFF
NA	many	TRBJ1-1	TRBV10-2	TGCGCCAGCAGTGAGATCGGGGGGGGTGAAGCTTTCTTT	CASSEIGGGEAFF
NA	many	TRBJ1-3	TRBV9	TGTGCCAGCAGCGTCACCGACACGCCTGGAAACACCATATATTTT	CASSVTDTPGNTIYF
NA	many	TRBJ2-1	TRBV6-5	TGTGCCAGCAGTCCGGGACTCCTCAATGAGCAGTTCTTC	CASSPGLLNEQFF
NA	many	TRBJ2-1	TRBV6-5	TGTGCCAGCAGTTCCGGGACACTGATCAATGAGCAGTTCTTC	CASSSGTLINEQFF
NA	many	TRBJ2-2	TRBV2	TGTGCCAGCAGTGTTGCCGACCCTAGATCTTCCGGGGAGCTGTTTTTT	CASSVADPRSSGELFF
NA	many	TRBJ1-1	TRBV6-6	TGTGCCACCGCCGCGAATACCCCTGAAGCTTTCTTT	CATAANTPEAFF
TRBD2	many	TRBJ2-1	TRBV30	TGTGCCTGGACCCGAGCGGGAGGGCCGTATGTGCAGTTCTTC	CAWTRAGGPYVQFF
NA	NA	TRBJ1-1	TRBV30	TGTGCCTGGAGTGGCAGGCTTAACACTGAAGCTTTCTTT	CAWSGRLNTEAFF
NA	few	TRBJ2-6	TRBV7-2	TGTGCCAGCAGCACCCAAACAGGGCCTGGGGCCAACGTCCTGACTTTC	CASSTQTGPGANVLTF
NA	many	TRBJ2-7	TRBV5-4	TGTGCCAGCAGCTCGGACAGCTCTTTCTCCTACGAGCAGTACTTC	CASSSDSSFSYEQYF
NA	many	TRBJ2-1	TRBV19	TGTGCCAGTAGTAAGCGATCTACCCAGACCTACAATGAGCAGTTCTTC	CASSKRSTQTYNEQFF
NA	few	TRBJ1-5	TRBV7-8	TGTGCCAGCAGCTACTTAATCCTGAATCAGCCCCAGCATTTT	CASSYLILNQPQHF